This TCR beta chain originates from a study of CD8 T cells in ankylosing spondylitis. TCRdb itself ran the 5' RACE reads through MiXCR, one entry per CDR3 protein. The data contain about 330,000 distinct CDR3 sequences, roughly 8% of them seen just once; the ten biggest clones take up 14% to 15%. The study, taken as a whole, reports: A motif of 7 to 9 highly homologous TCR beta variants was seen as apparently characteristic of ankylosing spondylitis blood.

This clonotype was seen only a few times. Its specificity is unknown. This TCR came from a male donor with ankylosing spondylitis. The sample was blood, either unsorted or a sorted T cell fraction (not recorded which).

Here the CDR3 reads CASSPREHDTDTQYF. The CDR3 DNA sequence: TGTGCCAGCTCACCCCGAGAGCACGACACAGATACGCAGTATTTT. The rearrangement links TRBV18 to TRBJ2-3; D gene uncertain. The germline gives CDR1 KGHSH, CDR2 LQKENI. CDR3 length: 15 amino acids. Trimming removed 3 bases from V and 2 bases from J, with 12 bases in between.